One sample yielded the 7 T cell receptor beta chains listed below, sequenced in a study of T cells in tuberculosis. TCRdb's table, derived via immunoSEQ multiplex PCR, lists solely in-frame clones and lacks some. The sample includes approximately 31,000 clones, 95% to 96% of them seen just once. Specimen: PBMCs. These receptors all stem from a donor aged 10 to 29 with latent tuberculosis or without tuberculosis infection.

The V gene is TRBV30, the J gene TRBJ2-5, with 7 bases lining up with TRBD2. CDR3 length: 13 residues. Trimming removed 2 bases from V and 4 bases from J; junction bases left unmatched: 4. In germline, CDR1 is GTSNPN, CDR2 SVGIG (reference sequence). The CDR3 here is CAWSRWEGETQYF. CDR3 nucleotides: TGTGCCTGGAGTCGGTGGGAGGGAGAGACCCAGTACTTC.

The chain links TRBV2 to TRBJ1-2; unclear D gene. The CDR3 is made up of 14 amino acids. Germline assignment: CDR1 SNHLY and CDR2 FYNNEI. With 2 bases removed from V and 2 bases from J, the gap between germline ends came to 9 bases. CDR3 nucleotides: TGTGCCAGCAGTGAACGTCCGGGGAACTATGGCTACACCTTC. Encoded protein: CASSERPGNYGYTF.

V and J are TRBV5-5 and TRBJ2-7, with 9 bases matching TRBD1. The CDR3 runs 13 residues. J gave up 5 bases and V 4 bases, and 4 bases lay outside the gene matches. Germline assignment: CDR1 SGHKS and CDR2 YYEKEE (reference sequence). DNA for the CDR3: TGTGCCAGCAGCCCGGGACAGGGAGACGAGCAGTACTTC. Amino acid sequence: CASSPGQGDEQYF. The complete variable domain, with remaining parts taken from reference TRBV5-5 and TRBJ2-7, reads DAGVTQSPTHLIKTRGQQVTLRCSPISGHKSVSWYQQVLGQGPQFIFQYYEKEERGRGNFPDRFSARQFPNYSSELNVNALLLGDSALYLCASSPGQGDEQYFGPGTRLTVT.

The chain recombines TRBV5-1 with TRBJ2-3, with TRBD2 as a possible D gene (7 bases). Per the germline V gene, CDR1 is SGHRS and CDR2 is YFSETQ. The CDR3 is 17 residues long. Trimming cost V 0 bases and J 8 bases, with 22 bases left between them. In DNA form, the CDR3 reads TGCGCCAGCAGCTTGGCAGGGGCTAGCGGTTCCTATGGTACGCAGTATTTT. Residues: CASSLAGASGSYGTQYF.

This rearrangement joins TRBV27 to TRBJ2-3; a possible D gene is TRBD1 (7 bases). Trimming cost V 4 bases and J 3 bases, with 17 bases left between them. This CDR3 has 16 residues. Germline V gene sequence: CDR1 MNHEY, CDR2 SMNVEV (reference sequence). The CDR3: CASSSPWAGGTDTQYF. The DNA for the CDR3 is TGTGCCAGCAGTTCGCCCTGGGCAGGGGGGACAGATACGCAGTATTTT.

The rearrangement uses TRBV9 and TRBJ2-1, with 8 bases identical to TRBD2. Trimming cost V 4 bases and J 3 bases; bases outside gene matches: 6. CDR1 is SGDLS and CDR2 is YYNGEE in the germline V gene. The CDR3 is made up of 15 amino acids. For the CDR3, the DNA is TGTGCCAGCAGCCCAGCGGGAGCAAACTACAATGAGCAGTTCTTC. It specifies CASSPAGANYNEQFF.

The chain uses TRBV11-2 and TRBJ2-1; 7 bases match TRBD2. V gave up 8 bases and J gave up 6 bases; unmatched junction bases: 10. CDR3 length equals 14 residues. Per germline, CDR1 SGHAT and CDR2 FQNNGV. The CDR3 DNA sequence: TGTGCCAGCTTACGGGCGGGAGCGGGCAATGAGCAGTTCTTC. Residues: CASLRAGAGNEQFF. The full variable domain, in which reference TRBV11-2 and TRBJ2-1 provide the parts outside the CDR3, is EAGVAQSPRYKIIEKRQSVAFWCNPISGHATLYWYQQILGQGPKLLIQFQNNGVVDDSQLPKDRFSAERLKGVDSTLKIQPAKLEDSAVYLCASLRAGAGNEQFFGPGTRLTVL.